Listed below are T cell receptor beta chains from one sample, sequenced in a study of shared clonotypes between healthy human individuals. TCRdb's copy holds only in-frame clones and misses some; the assay was immunoSEQ multiplex PCR. The data hold hundreds of thousands of clones, with roughly 70% observed a single time. Sequencing was carried out using memory CD4+ T cells sorted from blood. The receptors originated from a woman in her twenties or thirties in good health. Each CDR3 is given with its conserved first and last residue. Where a row states a size, it is once, few, many or the class of an expanded clone; other rows omit it.

cdr3_aa: CASSLGTTDTQYF
clone_size: NA
cdr3_length: 13
v_call: TRBV7-9

cdr3_aa: CASSFPPGKNTGELFF
clone_size: NA
cdr3_length: 16
v_call: TRBV7-9

cdr3_aa: CASSPPGGAYNEQFF
clone_size: few
cdr3_length: 15
v_call: TRBV7-9

cdr3_aa: CAWTVGGADEQYF
clone_size: NA
cdr3_length: 13
v_call: TRBV30

cdr3_aa: CASSPTYRAVQYF
clone_size: NA
cdr3_length: 13
v_call: TRBV27

cdr3_aa: CASSLGGGAAETQYF
clone_size: NA
cdr3_length: 15
v_call: TRBV7-9

cdr3_aa: CASRVSGSGYEQYF
clone_size: NA
cdr3_length: 14
v_call: TRBV6-5

cdr3_aa: CASSSSGSGNTIYF
clone_size: NA
cdr3_length: 14
v_call: TRBV27

cdr3_aa: CASRLLGSTGTGELFF
clone_size: NA
cdr3_length: 16
v_call: TRBV5-6

cdr3_aa: CASSLGLAERTDTQYF
clone_size: NA
cdr3_length: 16
v_call: TRBV5-1

cdr3_aa: CASSSGLEGTQYF
clone_size: few
cdr3_length: 13
v_call: TRBV11-1

cdr3_aa: CASSLSTGGNEKLFF
clone_size: NA
cdr3_length: 15
v_call: TRBV18

cdr3_aa: CASSQSAGASTGELFF
clone_size: NA
cdr3_length: 16
v_call: TRBV4-2

cdr3_aa: CASSQTGVLSDEQYF
clone_size: NA
cdr3_length: 15
v_call: TRBV5-1

cdr3_aa: CASSFGGNTEAFF
clone_size: few
cdr3_length: 13
v_call: TRBV5-1

cdr3_aa: CASSESSDTQYF
clone_size: once
cdr3_length: 12
v_call: TRBV6-5

cdr3_aa: CASSAQGARNQPQHF
clone_size: NA
cdr3_length: 15
v_call: TRBV28

cdr3_aa: CASSFRPLNTEAFF
clone_size: NA
cdr3_length: 14
v_call: TRBV11-2

cdr3_aa: CASRRRNTEAFF
clone_size: NA
cdr3_length: 12
v_call: TRBV2

cdr3_aa: CASSLKSTMIPRF
clone_size: NA
cdr3_length: 13
v_call: TRBV11-2

cdr3_aa: CASDRATNEKLFF
clone_size: NA
cdr3_length: 13
v_call: TRBV28

cdr3_aa: CASSRAGGSSYEQYF
clone_size: NA
cdr3_length: 15
v_call: TRBV4-1

cdr3_aa: CASARVSIAGTYNEQFF
clone_size: NA
cdr3_length: 17
v_call: TRBV2